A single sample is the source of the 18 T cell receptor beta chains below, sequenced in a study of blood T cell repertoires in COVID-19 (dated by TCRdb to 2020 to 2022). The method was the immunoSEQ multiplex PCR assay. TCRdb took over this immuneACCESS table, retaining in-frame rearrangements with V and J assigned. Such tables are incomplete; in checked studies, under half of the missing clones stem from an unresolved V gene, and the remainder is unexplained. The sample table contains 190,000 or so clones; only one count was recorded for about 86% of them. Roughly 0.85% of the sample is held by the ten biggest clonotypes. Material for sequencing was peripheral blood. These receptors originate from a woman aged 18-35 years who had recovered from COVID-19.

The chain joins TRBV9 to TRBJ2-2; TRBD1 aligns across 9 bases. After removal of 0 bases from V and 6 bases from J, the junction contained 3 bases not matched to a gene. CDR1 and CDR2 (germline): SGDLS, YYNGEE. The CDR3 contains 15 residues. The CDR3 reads CASSVGRTGAGELFF. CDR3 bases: TGTGCCAGCAGCGTAGGAAGGACAGGGGCCGGGGAGCTGTTTTTT.

This CDR3 reads CASSSQTGPRFF. CDR3 DNA: TGTGCCAGCAGCTCCCAGACAGGGCCGCGGTTCTTC. The chain links TRBV7-3 to TRBJ2-1; 7 bases fit TRBD1. This CDR3 has 12 residues. The germline V gene encodes CDR1 SGHTA and CDR2 FQGTGA. With V trimmed by 4 bases and J by 15 bases, 9 bases remained unmatched. Filled out from reference TRBV7-3 and TRBJ2-1, the complete variable domain reads GAGVSQTPSNKVTEKGKYVELRCDPISGHTALYWYRQSLGQGPEFLIYFQGTGAADDSGLPNDRFFAVRPEGSVSTLKIQRTERGDSAVYLCASSSQTGPRFFGPGTRLTVL.

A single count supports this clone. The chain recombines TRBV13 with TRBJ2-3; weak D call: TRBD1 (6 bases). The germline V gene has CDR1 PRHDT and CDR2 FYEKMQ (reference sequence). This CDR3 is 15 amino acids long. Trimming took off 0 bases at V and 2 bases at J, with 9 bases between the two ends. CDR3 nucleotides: TGTGCCAGCAGCTTAGGACAGGGAAACACAGATACGCAGTATTTT. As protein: CASSLGQGNTDTQYF.

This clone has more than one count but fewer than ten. The CDR3 region has the DNA TGTGCCAGCAGCTTAGCGCAGGGGATGGGAAACACCATATATTTT. Translation gives CASSLAQGMGNTIYF. The chain combines TRBV7-8 with TRBJ1-3; perhaps TRBD1 as D (6 bases). Between the trimmed V and J ends, which lost 0 bases and 4 bases, there was a span of 10 bases. The CDR3 has 15 residues. Germline CDR1 reads SGHVS; CDR2 reads FQNEAQ.

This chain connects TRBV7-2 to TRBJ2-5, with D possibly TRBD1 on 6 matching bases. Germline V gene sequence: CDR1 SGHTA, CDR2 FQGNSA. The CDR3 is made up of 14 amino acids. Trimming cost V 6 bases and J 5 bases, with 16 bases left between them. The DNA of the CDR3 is TGTGCCAGCAGTCTTGGGGGCGGTGGGGAGACCCAGTACTTC. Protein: CASSLGGGGETQYF.

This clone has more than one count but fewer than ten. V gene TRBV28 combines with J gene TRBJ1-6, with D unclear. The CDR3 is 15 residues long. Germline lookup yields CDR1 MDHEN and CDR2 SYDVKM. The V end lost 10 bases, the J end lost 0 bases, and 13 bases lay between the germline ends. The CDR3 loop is CATETASSYNSPLHF. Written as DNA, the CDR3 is TGTGCCACTGAGACGGCTAGCTCCTATAATTCACCCCTCCACTTT.

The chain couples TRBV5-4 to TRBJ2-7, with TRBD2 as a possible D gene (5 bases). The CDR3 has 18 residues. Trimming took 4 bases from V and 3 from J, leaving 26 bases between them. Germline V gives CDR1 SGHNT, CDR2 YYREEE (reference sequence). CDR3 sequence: CASSHSGLSLSWVYEQYV. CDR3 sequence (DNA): TGTGCCAGCAGCCACTCCGGACTTAGCCTCTCGTGGGTCTACGAGCAGTACGTC.

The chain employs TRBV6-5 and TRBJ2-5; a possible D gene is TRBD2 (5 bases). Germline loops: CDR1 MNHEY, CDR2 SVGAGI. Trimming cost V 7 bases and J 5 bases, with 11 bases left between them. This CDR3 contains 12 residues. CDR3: CASTRGGETQYF. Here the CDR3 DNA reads TGTGCCAGCACCCGGGGTGGGGAGACCCAGTACTTC.

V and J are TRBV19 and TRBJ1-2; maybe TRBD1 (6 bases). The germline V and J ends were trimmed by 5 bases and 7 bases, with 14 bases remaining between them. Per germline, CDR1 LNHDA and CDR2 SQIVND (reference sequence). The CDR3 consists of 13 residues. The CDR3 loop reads CASSGTLTGGYTF. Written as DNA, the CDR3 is TGTGCCAGTAGTGGGACACTGACTGGTGGCTACACCTTC.

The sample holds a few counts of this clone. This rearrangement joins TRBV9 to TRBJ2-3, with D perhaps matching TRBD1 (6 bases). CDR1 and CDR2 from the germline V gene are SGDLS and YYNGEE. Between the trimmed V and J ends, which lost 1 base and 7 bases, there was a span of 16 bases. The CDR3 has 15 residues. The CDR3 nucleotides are TGTGCCAGCAGCGTAAGTGAGGGGGTCATGAATACGCAGTATTTT. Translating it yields CASSVSEGVMNTQYF. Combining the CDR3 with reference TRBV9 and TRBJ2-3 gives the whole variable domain DSGVTQTPKHLITATGQRVTLRCSPRSGDLSVYWYQQSLDQGLQFLIQYYNGEERAKGNILERFSAQQFPDLHSELNLSSLELGDSALYFCASSVSEGVMNTQYFGPGTRLTVL.

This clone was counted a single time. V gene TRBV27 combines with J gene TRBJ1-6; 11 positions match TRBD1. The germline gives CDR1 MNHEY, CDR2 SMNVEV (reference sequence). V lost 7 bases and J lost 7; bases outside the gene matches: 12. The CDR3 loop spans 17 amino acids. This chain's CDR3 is CASTSYGQGALNSPLHF. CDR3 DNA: TGTGCCAGCACCTCCTATGGACAGGGGGCGTTGAATTCACCCCTCCACTTT.

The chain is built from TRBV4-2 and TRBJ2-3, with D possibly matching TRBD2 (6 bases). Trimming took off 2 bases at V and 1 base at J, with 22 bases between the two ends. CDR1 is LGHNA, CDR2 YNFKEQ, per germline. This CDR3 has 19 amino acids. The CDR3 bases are TGTGCCAGCAGCCAATACGAAACTAGCTCAAGCCTGGGCACAGATACGCAGTATTTT. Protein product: CASSQYETSSSLGTDTQYF.

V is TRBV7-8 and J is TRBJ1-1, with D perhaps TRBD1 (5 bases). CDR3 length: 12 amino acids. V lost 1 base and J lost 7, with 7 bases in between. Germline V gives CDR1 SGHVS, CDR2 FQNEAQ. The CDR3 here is CASSLVGVEAFF. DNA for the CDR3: TGTGCCAGCAGCTTAGTAGGGGTTGAAGCTTTCTTT.

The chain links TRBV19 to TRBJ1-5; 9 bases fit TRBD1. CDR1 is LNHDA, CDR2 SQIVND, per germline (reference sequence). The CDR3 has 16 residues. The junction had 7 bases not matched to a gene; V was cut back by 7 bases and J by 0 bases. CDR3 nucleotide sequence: TGTGCCAGTATACCGGACAGGGGATTTAGCAATCAGCCCCAGCATTTT. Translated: CASIPDRGFSNQPQHF.

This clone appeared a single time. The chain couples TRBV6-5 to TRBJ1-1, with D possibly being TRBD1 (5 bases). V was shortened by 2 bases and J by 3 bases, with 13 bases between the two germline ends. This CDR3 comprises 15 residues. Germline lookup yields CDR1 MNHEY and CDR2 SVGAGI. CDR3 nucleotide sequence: TGTGCCAGCAGTTACGGTGCAGGGCAGTACACTGAAGCTTTCTTT. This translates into CASSYGAGQYTEAFF.

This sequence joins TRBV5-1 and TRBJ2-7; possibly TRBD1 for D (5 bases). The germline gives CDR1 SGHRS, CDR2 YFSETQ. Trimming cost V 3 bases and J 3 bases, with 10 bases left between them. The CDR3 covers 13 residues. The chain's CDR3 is CASSSGHGYEQYF. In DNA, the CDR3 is TGCGCCAGCAGCTCCGGACACGGCTACGAGCAGTACTTC.

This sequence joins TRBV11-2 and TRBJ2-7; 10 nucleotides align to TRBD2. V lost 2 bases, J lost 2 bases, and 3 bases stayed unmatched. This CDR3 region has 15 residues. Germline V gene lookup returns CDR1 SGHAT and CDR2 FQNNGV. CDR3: CASSLITSGAYEQYF. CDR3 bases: TGTGCCAGCAGCTTAATCACTAGCGGGGCCTACGAGCAGTACTTC.

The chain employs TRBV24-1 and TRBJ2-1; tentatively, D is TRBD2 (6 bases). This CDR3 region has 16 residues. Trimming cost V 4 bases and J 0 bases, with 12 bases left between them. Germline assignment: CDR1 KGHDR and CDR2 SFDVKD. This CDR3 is CATSEPSESSYNEQFF. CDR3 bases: TGTGCCACCAGTGAACCTAGCGAAAGCTCCTACAATGAGCAGTTCTTC.